Listed below are T cell receptor beta chains from one sample, sequenced in a study of cytomegalovirus exposure and HLA in healthy donors. TCRdb's copy holds only in-frame clones and misses some; the assay was immunoSEQ multiplex PCR. The data hold about 90,000 clones, with around three quarters observed a single time. Sequencing was performed on PBMCs. Receptors were obtained from a woman between 50 and 59 years old in good health and CMV-seropositive. The CDR3 runs from the conserved cysteine through the conserved F or W. A D gene is named only where the DNA matches it firmly. Clone size is not always given. Where it is, it says once, few, many or a class for expanded clones.

TRBV6-6	TRBJ2-7	-	TRBD2	TGTGCCAGCAGTCGGACTAGCGGGAGAGAAGTCCCCGAGCAGTACTTC	CASSRTSGREVPEQYF
TRBV5-6	TRBJ1-2	-	TRBD1	TGTGCCAGCAGCTGGACAGGGGCAACTAAAGGCTACACCTTC	CASSWTGATKGYTF
TRBV19	TRBJ2-6	-	-	TGTGCCAGTACCCTTCTCTCTGGGGCCAACGTCCTGACTTTC	CASTLLSGANVLTF
TRBV4-1	TRBJ1-6	few	-	TGCGCCAGCAGCCCCGAGGAGGTCGGGGACACGAGCTCCTATAATTCACCCCTCCACTTT	CASSPEEVGDTSSYNSPLHF
TRBV13	TRBJ1-1	-	-	TGTGCCAGCAGCCAAGGGTTAGGACACCGGAACACTGAAGCTTTCTTT	CASSQGLGHRNTEAFF
TRBV5-1	TRBJ1-1	-	-	TGCGCCAGCAGCTTGGCCATGGCTAACACTGAAGCTTTCTTT	CASSLAMANTEAFF
TRBV7-9	TRBJ2-7	-	-	TGTTCCAGCAGGGGAGACACTGGGGAGCAGTACTTC	CSSRGDTGEQYF
TRBV6-1	TRBJ2-7	-	-	TGTGCCAGCAGTGTCACAGGGTTTGCAGATTACACCTACGAGCAGTACTTC	CASSVTGFADYTYEQYF
TRBV5-6	TRBJ2-1	-	TRBD2	TGTGCCAGCAGCTTTCGACTAGCTTGGAGTGAGCAGTTCTTC	CASSFRLAWSEQFF
TRBV28	TRBJ2-4	-	-	TGTGCCAGCAGTTTGGGGGCGGCCAAAAACATTCAGTACTTC	CASSLGAAKNIQYF
TRBV10-3	TRBJ2-1	few	-	TGTGCCATCAGTGGGATGGATAGCGATGAGCAGTTCTTC	CAISGMDSDEQFF
TRBV6-6	TRBJ2-3	-	TRBD2	TGTGCCAGCAGTTACTGGGGACTAACCACAGATACGCAGTATTTT	CASSYWGLTTDTQYF
TRBV9	TRBJ2-7	-	-	TGTGCCAGCAGCTCCTCTGGGGGCATCAATGGGGACGAGCAGTACTTC	CASSSSGGINGDEQYF
TRBV5-4	TRBJ1-1	-	-	TGTGCCAGCAGTTTCAGGATGAACACTGAAGCTTTCTTT	CASSFRMNTEAFF
TRBV18	TRBJ1-2	once	-	TGTGCCAGCTCACCTCTAAGCCCCGCCACTTCCGGGACTAACTATGGCTACACCTTC	CASSPLSPATSGTNYGYTF
TRBV2	TRBJ2-1	-	TRBD1	TGTGCCAGCAGAGATACTACAGGGGCCCCCGCCAATGAGCAGTTCTTC	CASRDTTGAPANEQFF
TRBV29-1	TRBJ2-1	-	-	TGCAGCGTTGATGGCGGAGCATACAATGAGCAGTTCTTC	CSVDGGAYNEQFF
TRBV5-1	TRBJ2-7	-	TRBD2	TGCGCCAGCAGCTTGGAGTCTAGCGGAACCTACGAGCAGTACTTC	CASSLESSGTYEQYF
TRBV29-1	TRBJ2-1	few	TRBD1	TGCAGCGTAGGACAGGGGGGAATCGATGAGCAGTTCTTC	CSVGQGGIDEQFF
TRBV2	TRBJ1-1	-	-	TGTGCCGGTGGAAGGGAGGCTGAAGCTTTCTTT	CAGGREAEAFF
TRBV28	TRBJ1-1	few	-	TGTGCCAGCAGCTCCCGGTGGACTGAAGCTTTCTTT	CASSSRWTEAFF
TRBV2	TRBJ2-2	-	-	TGTGCCAGCAGGGAACAGGGTTCCGGGGAGCTGTTTTTT	CASREQGSGELFF
TRBV6-1	TRBJ1-1	few	-	TGTGCCAGCAGTCGACAGGCTGCCGAAGCTTTCTTT	CASSRQAAEAFF
TRBV9	TRBJ2-3	-	TRBD1	TGTGCCAGCAGCGTACGCGAGACAGGGTATTCAGATACGCAGTATTTT	CASSVRETGYSDTQYF
TRBV5-1	TRBJ2-7	-	TRBD2	TGCGCCAGCAGCTTGGTCGGGGGGTCCTACGAGCAGTACTTC	CASSLVGGSYEQYF
TRBV5-4	TRBJ2-3	once	-	TGTGCGACGAGGACTGAACTTTCATTTGCCACAGATACGCAGTATTTT	CATRTELSFATDTQYF
TRBV30	TRBJ2-7	-	-	TGTGCCTGGAAGGGGCAGGGGCCCTTGGAGCAGTACTTC	CAWKGQGPLEQYF
TRBV6-5	TRBJ2-1	-	-	TGTGCCAGCAGTCGAGGCTGGCGAGACGAGCAGTTCTTC	CASSRGWRDEQFF
TRBV12-2	TRBJ2-7	-	-	TGTGCAAGTCGCTTACCGAGAACCGGGACAGGCCCCCGAAATCCCTACGAGCAGTACTTC	CASRLPRTGTGPRNPYEQYF
TRBV5-1	TRBJ2-1	-	TRBD2	TGCGCCAGCAGCACCTTAGCGGGAGGGGAAAACAATGAGCAGTTCTTC	CASSTLAGGENNEQFF
TRBV6-6	TRBJ2-3	-	-	TGTGCCTCGCAAGTGGAGGCCACAGATACGCAGTATTTT	CASQVEATDTQYF
TRBV7-8	TRBJ1-5	-	-	TGTGCCAGCAGCGGACAGTATAGCAATCAGCCCCAGCATTTT	CASSGQYSNQPQHF
TRBV5-1	TRBJ1-1	few	-	TGCGCCAGCAGCCCGTTAGATGTAGCGAACACTGAAGCTTTCTTT	CASSPLDVANTEAFF
TRBV13	TRBJ2-7	-	TRBD2	TGTGCCAGCAGCTTAGAGGGCTCGCGGGAGGGATCCTACGAGCAGTACTTC	CASSLEGSREGSYEQYF
TRBV30	TRBJ2-2	few	-	TGTGCCTGTCCGGCGGGTCCTAAGAACACCGGGGAGCTGTTTTTT	CACPAGPKNTGELFF
TRBV4-3	TRBJ2-3	few	-	TGCGCCAGCAGCCCAAATTTAGCAGATACGCAGTATTTT	CASSPNLADTQYF
TRBV7-9	TRBJ2-7	-	-	TGTGCCAGCAAAACTCCAGGTTCCTACGAGCAGTACTTC	CASKTPGSYEQYF
TRBV5-1	TRBJ1-4	few	-	TGCGCCAGCAGCGAGAAGTTTTTGACTAATGAAAAACTGTTTTTT	CASSEKFLTNEKLFF
TRBV19	TRBJ1-5	-	TRBD1	TGTGCCAGTGGGGGGACAGGTCCTCAGCCCCAGCATTTT	CASGGTGPQPQHF
TRBV4-1	TRBJ2-7	-	TRBD2	TGCGCCAGCAGCCTCGGGGGGAGATCTTACGAGCAGTACTTC	CASSLGGRSYEQYF
TRBV19	TRBJ2-7	-	-	TGTGCCAGTAGTGTTCAGGGTGCCTACGAGCAGTACTTC	CASSVQGAYEQYF
TRBV30	TRBJ1-4	-	-	TGTGCCTGGATGGCGGGGGCGGCTGAAAAACTGTTTTTT	CAWMAGAAEKLFF
TRBV5-1	TRBJ2-5	-	TRBD1	TGCGCCAGTTCCCGGGACAGCCAAGAGACCCAGTACTTC	CASSRDSQETQYF
TRBV5-1	TRBJ1-1	few	-	TGCGCCAGCAGCCCCGACGCGGGAATGAACACTGAAGCTTTCTTT	CASSPDAGMNTEAFF
TRBV19	TRBJ2-7	-	-	TGTGCCAGCGATATCTCGGGTCCCTCCTACGAGCAGTACTTC	CASDISGPSYEQYF
TRBV9	TRBJ2-1	-	-	TGTGCCAGCAGCGTAGGGGGCAATAACAATGAGCAGTTCTTC	CASSVGGNNNEQFF
TRBV28	TRBJ2-3	few	TRBD1	TGTGCCAGCAGTGCCCCGGACAGGCTCACAGATACGCAGTATTTT	CASSAPDRLTDTQYF
TRBV28	TRBJ1-5	-	TRBD1	TGTGCCAGCAGTAGACAGGGTAGCAATCAGCCCCAGCATTTT	CASSRQGSNQPQHF
TRBV19	TRBJ1-5	-	TRBD1	TGTGCCAGTACTCTCGACAGGGTGGGTGCCAATCAGCCCCAGCATTTT	CASTLDRVGANQPQHF
TRBV5-5	TRBJ2-2	-	-	TGTGCCAGCAGCTTCATGAGTGCCGGGGAGCTGTTTTTT	CASSFMSAGELFF
TRBV28	TRBJ1-1	once	TRBD1	TGTGCCAGCAGTTCGCCACAGGGGAGTGGGGCCACTGAAGCTTTCTTT	CASSSPQGSGATEAFF
TRBV5-3	TRBJ1-2	-	TRBD1	TGTGCCAGAAGCGCCGACCGGGACAGGAACTATGGCTACACCTTC	CARSADRDRNYGYTF
TRBV11-1	TRBJ2-3	-	-	TGTGCCAGCAGAAGAGTAACAGATACGCAGTATTTT	CASRRVTDTQYF
TRBV10-3	TRBJ2-5	-	TRBD2	TGTGCCATCAGTGAGGGGGGGTGGGGGACTAGCGGACATCAAGAGACCCAGTACTTC	CAISEGGWGTSGHQETQYF
TRBV2	TRBJ2-7	once	TRBD2	TGTGCCAGCAGCGAGAGAGCGGGATGGGCCTACGAGCAGTACTTC	CASSERAGWAYEQYF